This T cell receptor beta chain emerged from a study of T-cell reconstitution after alpha-beta-depleted transplantation in children. A TCRbeta library incorporating unique molecular identifiers was prepared. TCRdb itself ran the PCR reads through MiXCR, one entry per CDR3 protein. The table has about 640,000 distinct CDR3 sequences, 16% seen once. The junction had 8 bases not matched to a gene; V was cut back by 5 bases and J by 8 bases. Germline loops: CDR1 DFQATT, CDR2 SNEGSKA (reference sequence). The CDR3 has 12 residues. Ten or more counts support this clonotype. The rearrangement uses TRBV20-1 and TRBJ2-5; 7 positions agree with TRBD2. The input for sequencing was PBMCs from the stem cell graft donor, taken from the stem cell graft. The TCR originated in a human donor who donated a stem cell graft to a child with acute myeloid leukemia. CDR3 sequence reads: CSAGGVQGTQYF. The CDR3 DNA sequence: TGCAGTGCTGGGGGGGTCCAGGGAACCCAGTACTTC.